Described below is a single T cell receptor beta chain sequence and its context. Its antigen remains unidentified. No base qualities exist here, and no much larger clone lies one base off it. In the paper's terms, the treatment or condition label means: about 20 received Ad26.COV2.S at low or high dose, single or two shots; 5 received placebo; per-sample allocation not given. Repertoires of vaccine and placebo recipients were sequenced from samples taken on day 63 after the first injection. Cohort 1b enrolled some 25 adults aged 18-55 years at a single site in Boston, USA, between 29 July and 7 August 2020. Ad26.COV2.S was a replication-incompetent adenovirus type 26 vector expressing a prefusion-stabilized SARS-CoV-2 spike protein from the original Wuhan strain. The data derive from a study of Ad26.COV2.S vaccination and SARS-CoV-2 variants (dated by TCRdb to the early 2020s). About the full investigation: Donors in the vaccine arm were drawn from COV1001, a multicentre, randomized, double-blind, placebo-controlled phase I-IIa trial testing Ad26.COV2.S in healthy adults. Ad26.COV2.S was administered intramuscularly at 5 x 10^10 or 1 x 10^11 viral particles, either as a single shot or as two shots given 56 days apart. TCRbeta repertoire sequencing served as the tool for gauging how specific and how broad the SARS-CoV-2-reactive T cell receptors were following Ad26.COV2.S vaccination. A total of some 30 samples were included in the TCR-sequenced set, comprising around 20 Ad26.COV2.S vaccine recipients, 5 placebo recipients and 8 SARS-CoV-2 convalescent individuals. Trial participants were randomized into five groups of five: low-dose or high-dose Ad26.COV2.S given once or twice, or placebo on both occasions. Investigators remained blinded to trial group allocation during experiments and outcome assessment. General study outcomes and caveats: The study was not powered to compare responses between vaccine doses or regimens. Vaccine and placebo recipients had similar non-spike TCR breadth, a finding consistent with the vaccine containing only spike. After vaccination, substantial breadth of spike-specific CD8+ and CD4+ T cell responses was reported. Spike-specific TCR breadth was higher in Ad26.COV2.S recipients than in placebo recipients (P = 0.0014). The authors noted that total T cell responses may have been underestimated by the TCR breadth and depth analyses.

From the cysteine through the phenylalanine, the CDR3 covers 16 amino acids. Just CDR3 DNA is preserved here, 48 bases in frame from base 1. The germline V gene gives CDR1 as LGHNA and CDR2 as YSLEER. Trimmed from V: 3 bases; trimmed from J: 1 base; junction bases lacking a gene match: 5. TCRbeta CDR3 regions were sequenced with the immunoSEQ Assay. After extraction, genomic DNA underwent amplification by bias-controlled multiplex PCR, followed by high-throughput sequencing. From the authors' description of their analysis: To quantify the absolute abundance of every unique TCRbeta CDR3 region, sequences were collapsed and filtered. T cell fraction was estimated by normalization of TCRbeta template counts to usable DNA, with usable DNA being measured through amplification of reference genes present in all nucleated cells. Repertoire TCRs were annotated as SARS-CoV-2-specific when V gene, CDR3 amino acid sequence and J gene were exactly matched to a known reactive TCR set. MIRA supplied the reference SARS-CoV-2 TCR set, which was filtered for enrichment in COVID-19-positive ImmuneCODE repertoires so that public or cross-reactive TCRs were removed. Using the MIRA antigens, annotated TCRs were further analysed by specific ORF or by position within an ORF. Depth was the summed frequency of annotated unique rearrangements, while breadth was defined as annotated unique rearrangements over total unique productive rearrangements. Two-sided Wilcoxon rank-sum tests were applied when comparing TCR breadth between groups. The table comes from immuneACCESS by way of TCRdb, which keeps in-frame sequences with V and J called. Part of the clones is missing from these tables; in studies checked, under half for an unresolved V gene and the rest for unknown reasons. The DNA was the basis for D and trimming; V, J and clone size are from that table. This sample gives 300,000 to 400,000 clones in total; 90% of them show up just once. The biggest ten clones account for 5% to 6.5% of the sample.

This clonotype was obtained from a person between 18 and 65 years old who received the Ad26.COV2.S COVID-19 vaccine or a placebo. The material sequenced was peripheral blood, taken in a trial of Ad26.COV2.S vaccine versus placebo. The chain uses TRBV4-3 and TRBJ1-1; 10 nucleotides in the junction match TRBD1. The encoded CDR3 is CASSHRTGGPNTEAFF. The sequenced DNA is TGCGCCAGCAGCCATAGGACAGGGGGTCCGAACACTGAAGCTTTCTTT.